This T cell receptor beta chain was sequenced during a study of blood T cell repertoires in COVID-19. Study at large: COVID-19 samples collected from the United States, Italy and Spain covered acute and convalescent phases. PBMCs, B-cell-depleted T cells, or T cells were the source of the cDNA or gDNA that made up the material.

The CDR3 extends over 14 amino acids. In germline, CDR1 is WNHNN, CDR2 SYGVQD (reference sequence). Deletions cut 8 bases from V and 1 base from J, with 13 bases between. As processed by the authors: Estimated nucleated cell counts came from reference gene primer amplification. Repertoires were generated with immunoSEQ multiplex PCR, while TCRdb's copy carries only in-frame clones and drops some. V and J calls and clone size are given by that table; D and trimming were obtained from the DNA. The sample lists around 150,000 clones; around 80% were seen once. Sequencing was carried out using peripheral blood. The receptor was derived from a man aged 55-75 years with acute or convalescent COVID-19. V and J are TRBV10-1 and TRBJ2-3; D gene unclear. The CDR3 coding sequence is TGCGCCAGCTATCGCACAGATTGCACAGATACGCAGTATTTT. As protein: CASYRTDCTDTQYF.